This T cell receptor beta chain stems from a study of T cells in localized non-small cell lung cancer. The CDR3 consists of 15 residues. The germline gives CDR1 MNHEY, CDR2 SVGAGI. The trim removed 6 bases at V and 1 base at J, leaving 6 bases unmatched. Sequencing was performed with immunoSEQ multiplex PCR; in TCRdb, only in-frame clones are kept and a portion is missing. Of 55,000 to 80,000 clones listed, about 83% were seen once; the top ten hold roughly 12%. V and J are TRBV6-5 and TRBJ2-7; 10 bases map to TRBD2. Here the sequenced sample was peripheral blood, taken before any cancer treatment. The sequence derives from a female donor at least 60 years old with stage I lung adenocarcinoma. The CDR3 region has the DNA TGTGCCAGCAGCCTTAGCGGGGGGCCTTCCTACGAGCAGTACTTC. Translation: CASSLSGGPSYEQYF.